The entry below gives a single T cell receptor (beta chain) sequence along with its context. The antigen remains undetermined. This record belongs to a study of graft-versus-host responses after intestinal transplantation. Study observations and caveats: Early post-transplant HvG declines showed an association with peak circulating GvH clone levels.

Profiling relied on immunoSEQ multiplex PCR, and the TCRdb table lists in-frame clones only, not all of them. The table records around 16,000 clones, 80% to 90% of them present only once. The length of the CDR3 is 16 residues. V was pared by 7 bases and J by 4 bases, with 10 bases of the junction left unmatched. Germline V gives CDR1 MDHEN, CDR2 SYDVKM. This sample comprised PBMCs, obtained about 110 days after intestinal transplant. The clonotype originates from a human patient who received an intestinal transplant, so some T cells may come from the graft donor. The chain joins TRBV28 to TRBJ2-2; 9 bases match TRBD1. CDR3 region: CASNPTGGLGTGELFF. CDR3 nucleotide sequence: TGTGCCAGCAATCCGACAGGGGGGCTCGGCACCGGGGAGCTGTTTTTT. The full variable domain, its missing parts supplied by reference TRBV28 and TRBJ2-2, is DVKVTQSSRYLVKRTGEKVFLECVQDMDHENMFWYRQDPGLGLRLIYFSYDVKMKEKGDIPEGYSVSREKKERFSLILESASTNQTSMYLCASNPTGGLGTGELFFGEGSRLTVL.